The 19 T cell receptor beta chains listed next were all sequenced from one sample in a study of CD4+ T cells in melanoma. Generated by immunoSEQ multiplex PCR, the TCRdb table keeps only in-frame clones and is missing some. The sample holds 15,000 or so clones; more than 55% are singletons and the top ten take 14%. Sequenced input: cells from a culture (not recorded whether cultured in vitro). Receptors were obtained from a human donor with melanoma.

CDR3 nucleotide sequence: TGCGCCAGCAGCCAAGCCGTCCTGCGGCCAGAGACCCAGTACTTC. Translated, it gives CASSQAVLRPETQYF. This sequence joins TRBV4-1 and TRBJ2-5; D is unresolved. Germline CDR1 is MGHRA and CDR2 is YSYEKL. V shed 1 base and J shed 4 bases, with 13 bases lying between them. The CDR3 spans 15 residues.

This chain joins TRBV18 and TRBJ1-2; D unclear. Trimming pared 3 bases from V and 4 bases from J, leaving 15 bases between. The CDR3 totals 15 residues. Germline V CDR1 and CDR2: KGHSH, LQKENI. The CDR3 is CASSPTPTLTYGYTF. CDR3 DNA: TGTGCCAGCTCACCCACCCCCACACTCACCTATGGCTACACCTTC.

The J gene is TRBJ2-3, the V gene TRBV11-2; no firm D call. CDR3 length equals 14 residues. Per the germline V gene, CDR1 is SGHAT and CDR2 is FQNNGV. Trimming stripped 4 bases from V and 3 bases from J, with 11 bases between. The CDR3 coding sequence is TGTGCCAGCAGCTCCTCCCCAAATACAGATACGCAGTATTTT. Protein sequence: CASSSSPNTDTQYF.

V usage is TRBV5-1 and J usage is TRBJ1-2, with a possible D match to TRBD1 (5 bases). V dropped 4 bases and J dropped 4 bases, with 14 bases sitting between them. CDR1 is SGHRS and CDR2 is YFSETQ in the germline V gene. The CDR3 consists of 14 residues. In DNA, the CDR3 is TGCGCCAGCAGCACCCGGGACGGAGTCTATGGCTACACCTTC. This sequence encodes CASSTRDGVYGYTF. Combining the CDR3 with reference TRBV5-1 and TRBJ1-2 gives the whole variable domain KAGVTQTPRYLIKTRGQQVTLSCSPISGHRSVSWYQQTPGQGLQFLFEYFSETQRNKGNFPGRFSGRQFSNSRSEMNVSTLELGDSALYLCASSTRDGVYGYTFGSGTRLTVV.

The chain employs TRBV18 and TRBJ1-2; no clear D gene. The length of the CDR3 is 13 residues. Deletions cut 6 bases from V and 2 bases from J, with 10 bases between. Germline V gives CDR1 KGHSH, CDR2 LQKENI. The CDR3 loop is CASSTAGNYGYTF. The CDR3 nucleotides are TGTGCCAGCTCGACGGCAGGAAACTATGGCTACACCTTC.

The CDR3: CASSRVPEAFF. The CDR3 region has the DNA TGTGCCAGCAGCAGGGTGCCTGAAGCTTTCTTT. The V and J genes are TRBV5-6 and TRBJ1-1; D is uncertain. This CDR3 comprises 11 residues. Germline loops: CDR1 SGHDT, CDR2 YYEEEE. V was trimmed by 4 bases and J by 6 bases, leaving 7 bases between them.

The chain has TRBV4-1 and TRBJ2-5, with D uncertain. V lost 2 bases and J lost 1, with 8 bases in between. Per the germline V gene, CDR1 is MGHRA and CDR2 is YSYEKL. There are 14 residues in the CDR3. The DNA of the CDR3 is TGCGCCAGCAGCCAACTAGAAATCCAAGAGACCCAGTACTTC. It codes for CASSQLEIQETQYF.

This sequence joins TRBV5-1 and TRBJ2-3; 7 bases align to TRBD2. In germline, CDR1 is SGHRS, CDR2 YFSETQ. The CDR3 length is 15 residues. The J segment lost 1 base and the V segment lost 2 bases, leaving 4 bases of the junction unmatched. CDR3 sequence (DNA): TGCGCCAGCAGCTTCCTGGGGGGGGGCACAGATACGCAGTATTTT. It encodes CASSFLGGGTDTQYF.

This clone has more than one count but fewer than ten. The V and J genes are TRBV6-6 and TRBJ2-2, with D tentatively TRBD2 (6 bases). This CDR3 is built from 16 residues. Germline CDR1 reads MNHNY; CDR2 reads SVGAGI (reference sequence). Trimming left V 2 bases short and J 4 bases short, with 14 bases between. The CDR3 nucleotides are TGTGCCAGCAGTTACGTCGTCGGGGGATCCACCGGGGAGCTGTTTTTT. Amino acid sequence: CASSYVVGGSTGELFF.

The chain links TRBV6-5 to TRBJ2-7, with 8 nucleotides matching TRBD1. The V gene end was trimmed by 2 bases and the J gene end by 3 bases; junction bases not matched to a gene: 3. CDR1 is MNHEY, CDR2 SVGAGI, per germline. The CDR3 totals 14 residues. CDR3 coding DNA: TGTGCCAGCAGTTACGGCAGGGGGCTCTACGAGCAGTACTTC. The encoded protein is CASSYGRGLYEQYF.

The chain recombines TRBV7-9 with TRBJ2-3; 9 positions match TRBD2. The V segment lost 5 bases and the J segment 5 bases; nucleotides outside the gene matches: 8. Per the germline V gene, CDR1 is SEHNR and CDR2 is FQNEAQ (reference sequence). The CDR3 is made up of 15 amino acids. The CDR3 DNA is TGTGCCAGCAGCCACGGTAGCGGGGGTGAAGATACGCAGTATTTT. It yields the protein CASSHGSGGEDTQYF.

A few counts support this clone. V is TRBV2 and J is TRBJ1-1, with a weak D call TRBD1 (5 bases). In germline, CDR1 is SNHLY, CDR2 FYNNEI. Deletions cut 4 bases from V and 7 bases from J, with 16 bases between. The CDR3 is made up of 14 amino acids. CDR3 nucleotide sequence: TGTGCCAGCAGTGGAGGGACGGGAACAGGTGAAGCTTTCTTT. This gives the protein CASSGGTGTGEAFF.

This clone showed up just a few times. The CDR3 loop is CASSPLRTGLTEAFF. CDR3 bases: TGTGCCAGCAGCCCGCTGAGGACAGGGCTCACTGAAGCTTTCTTT. This chain joins TRBV9 and TRBJ1-1, with 8 bases that match TRBD1. Germline assignment: CDR1 SGDLS and CDR2 YYNGEE. The V segment lost 4 bases and the J segment 4 bases; nucleotides outside the gene matches: 9. CDR3 length: 15 residues.

This CDR3 is CASSYSQGYTEAFF. Written as DNA, the CDR3 is TGTGCCAGCAGTTACAGCCAGGGGTACACTGAAGCTTTCTTT. The V call is TRBV6-5, the J call TRBJ1-1, with D tentatively TRBD1 (6 bases). CDR1 and CDR2 from the germline V gene are MNHEY and SVGAGI. The CDR3 has 14 residues. The V end lost 2 bases, the J end lost 3 bases, and 10 bases lay between the germline ends.

The V and J genes are TRBV5-4 and TRBJ1-5, with D possibly matching TRBD1 (5 bases). The CDR3 spans 14 residues. Looked up from germline, CDR1 is SGHNT and CDR2 is YYREEE (reference sequence). The V and J ends lost 2 bases and 7 bases respectively, with 13 bases between them. The DNA for the CDR3 is TGTGCCAGCAGCTTTCAGGGAAGAGACCAGCCCCAGCATTTT. It translates to CASSFQGRDQPQHF.

This clone was observed a single time. V is TRBV6-1 and J is TRBJ1-1; D unresolved. Trimming shortened V by 4 bases and J by 5 bases, and 11 bases separated the two germline ends. From germline, CDR1 is MNHNS and CDR2 SASEGT. This CDR3 is 13 amino acids long. Here the CDR3 reads CASSALDGTEAFF. The CDR3 coding sequence is TGTGCCAGCAGTGCCCTAGATGGGACTGAAGCTTTCTTT.

This clone has just a few counts. Other DNA sequences in this sample translate to the same CDR3. The chain is built from TRBV2 and TRBJ1-2, with 7 bases that match TRBD1. The germline gives CDR1 SNHLY, CDR2 FYNNEI. J was trimmed by 2 bases and V by 4 bases; bases with no gene match: 1. The CDR3 is 13 amino acids. The CDR3, as DNA: TGTGCCAGCAGTGTACAGGGGAACTATGGCTACACCTTC. Its translation is CASSVQGNYGYTF.

Of note for this clone: Its ends do not fully match the called genes, so a read error is possible. This sequence joins TRBV10-2 and TRBJ2-5; TRBD1 agrees at 9 bases. Germline values: CDR1 WSHSY, CDR2 SAAADI. The CDR3 is 13 amino acids. The CDR3, as DNA: TGCGCCAGCAGGAACAGGGGGCAAGGGACCCAGTACTTC. Translating gives CASRNRGQGTQYF.

In nucleotides, the CDR3 is TGTGCCAGCAGCAAATCTAGCCAGGGGGCCCGGGGCTACACCTTC. This encodes CASSKSSQGARGYTF. The chain employs TRBV21-1 and TRBJ1-2; TRBD1, the D gene given by the table, was not confirmed from the DNA. TRBV21-1 is a pseudogene segment. The CDR3 sequence is 15 residues long.